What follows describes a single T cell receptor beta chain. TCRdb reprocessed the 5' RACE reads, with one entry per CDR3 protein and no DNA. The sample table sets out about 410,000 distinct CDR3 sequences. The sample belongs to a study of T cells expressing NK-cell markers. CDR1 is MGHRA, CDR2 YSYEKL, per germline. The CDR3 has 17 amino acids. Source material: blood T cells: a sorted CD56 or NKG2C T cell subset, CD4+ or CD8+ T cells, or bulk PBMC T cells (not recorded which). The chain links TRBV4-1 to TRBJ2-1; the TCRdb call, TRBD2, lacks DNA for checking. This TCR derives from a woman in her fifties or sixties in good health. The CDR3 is CASSPGLAGGPRNEQFF.